This TCR beta chain was obtained from a study of regulatory T cells in long-lasting Graves disease. Findings and limits, study-wide: Favoring TRBV28, TRBJ1-2 and TRBJ2-5 was a feature seen in persistent disease.

This clonotype showed up many times. The target antigen is unknown. Deletions cut 4 bases from V and 4 bases from J, with 11 bases between. The CDR3 extends over 14 amino acids. The germline CDR1 and CDR2 sequences are MDHEN and SYDVKM. The time point was: persistent/refractory GD, antithyroid drugs over 5 years with positive TRAb. Following extraction of RNA from PBMCs, that RNA was used to make the TCR library. Arm-PCR of CDR3 regions and iRepertoire HTBI primers were the basis on which TCR beta libraries were built. MiXCR, run by TCRdb on the multiplex PCR reads, gives a single entry per CDR3 protein. Counted here are fewer than 400,000 distinct CDR3 sequences, roughly 20% occurring once; the ten biggest clones make up less than 25%.

This chain uses TRBV28 with TRBJ1-5; D uncertain. The sample here was peripheral blood mononuclear cells (PBMCs), taken when the disease was refractory, from a patient treated with antithyroid drugs. This clonotype was sampled from a female donor with Graves disease. The DNA for the CDR3 is TGTGCCAGCAGTTCACACCCCGGGAATCAGCCCCAGCATTTT. Protein: CASSSHPGNQPQHF.